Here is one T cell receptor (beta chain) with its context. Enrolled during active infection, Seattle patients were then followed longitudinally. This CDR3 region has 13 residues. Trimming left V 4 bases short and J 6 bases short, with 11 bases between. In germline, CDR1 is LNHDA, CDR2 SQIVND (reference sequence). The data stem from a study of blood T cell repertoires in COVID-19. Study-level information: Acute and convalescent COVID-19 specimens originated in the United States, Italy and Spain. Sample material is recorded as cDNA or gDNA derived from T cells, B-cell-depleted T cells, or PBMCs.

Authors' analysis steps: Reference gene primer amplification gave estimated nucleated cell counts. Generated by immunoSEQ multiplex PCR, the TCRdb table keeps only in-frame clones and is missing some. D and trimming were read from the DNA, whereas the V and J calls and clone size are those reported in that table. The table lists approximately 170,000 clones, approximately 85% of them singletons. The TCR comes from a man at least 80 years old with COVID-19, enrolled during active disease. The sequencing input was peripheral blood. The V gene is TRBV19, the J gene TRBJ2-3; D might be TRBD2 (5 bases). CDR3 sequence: CASSTGSRDTQYF. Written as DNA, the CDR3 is TGTGCCAGTAGTACGGGATCGCGGGATACGCAGTATTTT.